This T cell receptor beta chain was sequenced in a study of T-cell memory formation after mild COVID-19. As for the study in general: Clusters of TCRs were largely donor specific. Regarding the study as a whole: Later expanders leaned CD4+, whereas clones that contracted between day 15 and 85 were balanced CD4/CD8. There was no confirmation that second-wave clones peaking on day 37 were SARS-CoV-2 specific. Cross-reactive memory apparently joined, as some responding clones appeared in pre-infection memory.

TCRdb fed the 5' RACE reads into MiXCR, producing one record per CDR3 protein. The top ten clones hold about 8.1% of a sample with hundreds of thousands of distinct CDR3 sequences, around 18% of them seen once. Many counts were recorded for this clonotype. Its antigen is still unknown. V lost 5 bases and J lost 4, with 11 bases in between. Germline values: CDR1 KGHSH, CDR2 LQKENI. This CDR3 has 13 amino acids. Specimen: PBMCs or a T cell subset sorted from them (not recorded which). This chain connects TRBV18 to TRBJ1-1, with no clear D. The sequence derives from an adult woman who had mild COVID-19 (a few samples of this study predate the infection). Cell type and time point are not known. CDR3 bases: TGTGCCAGCTCAGTACAAGGAGGCACTGAAGCTTTCTTT. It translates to CASSVQGGTEAFF.